This T cell receptor beta chain was recovered during a study of PD-1 blockade in classical Hodgkin lymphoma. The CDR3 has 13 residues. The germline gives CDR1 LNHDA, CDR2 SQIVND (reference sequence). V lost 6 bases to trimming and J lost 2 bases, with 7 bases between them. For this clone: Its antigen is not known.

Assay used: immunoSEQ multiplex PCR; TCRdb lists only in-frame clones, some missing. Seen here are about 27,000 clones, around 83% observed once, and the top ten hold approximately 2.4%. General study findings and limits: Complete responders had baseline diversity similar to newly diagnosed patients.

Time point given: cycle 4 day 1 (C4D1), after five to seven weeks of nivolumab. Brentuximab vedotin exposure varied, and every patient relapsed after autologous stem cell transplantation. Magnetic negative selection served to purify CD4+ T cells out of PBMCs that had been thawed. The chain couples TRBV19 to TRBJ2-2; no firm D call. The receptor was isolated from a human donor with classical Hodgkin lymphoma. The sample consisted of CD4+ T cells from blood, taken before the fourth cycle of nivolumab. CDR3 DNA sequence: TGTGCCAGTAGGGCAGCCAACACCGGGGAGCTGTTTTTT. Its protein product is CASRAANTGELFF.